The clone carrying this TCR beta chain was seen just once. Relative to the germline gene, one junction end is altered; a read error may explain this. Original methodology: How many nucleated cells were present was estimated from reference gene primer amplification. Generated by immunoSEQ multiplex PCR, the TCRdb table keeps only in-frame clones and is missing some. V, J and clone size derive from that table, while D and trimming were established from the DNA sequence. The repertoire includes approximately 130,000 clones, 82% of them detected once, and around an eighth sits in the top ten. This entry belongs to a study of blood T cell repertoires in COVID-19. Material for sequencing was peripheral blood. This sequence originates from a human donor in a cohort sampled during active COVID-19.

DNA for the CDR3: TGTGCCAACAGCGCGGCGGACTCCTACGAGCAGTACTTC. This sequence encodes CANSAADSYEQYF. This rearrangement joins TRBV9 to TRBJ2-7; the D is unclear. The germline gives CDR1 SGDLS, CDR2 YYNGEE. The CDR3 contains 13 residues.